This is a list of T cell receptor beta chains from one sample in a study of CD8 T cells in Susac syndrome. TCRdb reanalysed the immunoSEQ multiplex PCR reads using MiXCR and keeps one entry per CDR3 protein. The sample gives about 240,000 distinct CDR3 sequences, around 96% of which show up once; approximately 0.094% is in the top ten. The specimen sequenced was CD4+ T cells from PBMCs. The receptors come from a human donor with Susac syndrome. CDR3s include the opening cysteine and the closing phenylalanine or tryptophan. The D gene is left open where the match is weak. Clone size appears in some rows only: once, few, many, or a class for an expanded clone.

TRBJ2-3	NA	NA	TRBV3-1	TGTGCCAGCAGCCCCCAGGAGGGGGATACGCAGTATTTT	CASSPQEGDTQYF
TRBJ2-1	NA	NA	TRBV5-1	TGCGCCAGCAGCTTAGTAGGAAACGGTTACAATGAGCAGTTCTTC	CASSLVGNGYNEQFF
TRBJ1-2	NA	NA	TRBV30	TGTGCCTGGACCGAGATCTGGGAGGGGAGCTATGGCTACACCTTC	CAWTEIWEGSYGYTF
TRBJ1-2	NA	NA	TRBV20-1	TGCAGTGCTAGAGACTCGACAGCCGGTGTATCGAGGGACTATGGCTACACCTTC	CSARDSTAGVSRDYGYTF
TRBJ2-1	NA	once	TRBV30	TGTACCCTAAGCTCCTACAATGAGCAGTTCTTC	CTLSSYNEQFF
TRBJ2-7	TRBD1	NA	TRBV29-1	TGCAGCGTCCAAGGACAGGGGCCATACGAGCAGTACTTC	CSVQGQGPYEQYF
TRBJ1-5	TRBD1	NA	TRBV30	TGTGCCTGGAGTTTTGGACAGGGGACTGTGGGCAATCAGCCCCAGCATTTT	CAWSFGQGTVGNQPQHF
TRBJ2-5	TRBD1	NA	TRBV4-2	TGTGCCAGCAGCCAAGGAGGAAGAGCAGGGGGCTGGGAGACCCAGTACTTC	CASSQGGRAGGWETQYF
TRBJ2-1	TRBD2	NA	TRBV9	TGTGCCAGCAGGGCAGCGGGAGTCACCTACAATGAGCAGTTCTTC	CASRAAGVTYNEQFF
TRBJ2-3	TRBD2	NA	TRBV7-3	TGTGCCAGCAGCCGCGCGACTAGCGGCACAGATACGCAGTATTTT	CASSRATSGTDTQYF
TRBJ2-2	TRBD2	NA	TRBV29-1	TGCAGCGTTTTCGGGACTAGCGGGAGGCAGAACACCGGGGAGCTGTTTTTT	CSVFGTSGRQNTGELFF
TRBJ1-1	NA	NA	TRBV10-3	TGTGCCATCAGTTCAGGGCGCGGCACTGAAGCTTTCTTT	CAISSGRGTEAFF
TRBJ2-7	NA	NA	TRBV5-4	TGTGCCAGCAGCTTGGGCTTTAGCTTTGAGGAGCAGTACTTC	CASSLGFSFEEQYF
TRBJ1-2	NA	NA	TRBV19	TGTGCCAGTAGTAGCCTCGGCGTCTATGGCTACACCTTC	CASSSLGVYGYTF
TRBJ2-5	TRBD2	NA	TRBV15	TGTGCCATTCCCTCGGCTAGCGGCAAAGAGACCCAGTACTTC	CAIPSASGKETQYF
TRBJ2-7	NA	NA	TRBV12-3/TRBV12-4	TGTGCCAGCAGTTTGTACAGGGTCTACGAGCAGTACTTC	CASSLYRVYEQYF
TRBJ2-7	NA	NA	TRBV30	TGTGCCTGGTCCGGTACGGCGATCCCGTTCGCGGGGGAGCAGTACTTC	CAWSGTAIPFAGEQYF
TRBJ1-1	NA	NA	TRBV29-1	TGCAGCCTTCTTACTCGGAGGAACACTGAAGCTTTCTTT	CSLLTRRNTEAFF
TRBJ2-5	TRBD1	NA	TRBV25-1	TGTGCCAGCAGTGAATATTATGGGAGACAGGGGAAGGGAGAGACCCAGTACTTC	CASSEYYGRQGKGETQYF
TRBJ2-1	NA	NA	TRBV6-4	TGTACCAGCTTGCCGCAGGGGCCCTACAATGAGCAGTTCTTC	CTSLPQGPYNEQFF
TRBJ2-7	TRBD1	NA	TRBV7-8	TGTGCCAGCAGCTTAGGCAACAGGGGAGTCCCCTACGAGCAGTACTTC	CASSLGNRGVPYEQYF
TRBJ1-5	NA	few	TRBV11-2	TGTGCCAGCAGCTTAGTCGGAAATCAGCCCCAGCATTTT	CASSLVGNQPQHF
TRBJ2-4	NA	NA	TRBV20-1	TGCAGTGCCACTCGACTAGCCAAAAACATTCAGTACTTC	CSATRLAKNIQYF
TRBJ2-7	TRBD1	once	TRBV28	TGTGCCAGCGCCCTTTTTTACCTGGGACAGAACTCCTACGAGCAGTACTTC	CASALFYLGQNSYEQYF
TRBJ1-1	NA	NA	TRBV30	TGTGCCTGGAGTGGATTAAAATGGACACAGACGAACACTGAAGCTTTCTTT	CAWSGLKWTQTNTEAFF
TRBJ1-2	TRBD1	NA	TRBV23-1	TGCGCCAGCAGTCAACCGGTTAGGACAGGGACCCACTATGGCTACACCTTC	CASSQPVRTGTHYGYTF
TRBJ2-5	TRBD2	NA	TRBV5-1	TGCGCCAGCAGCTTGGTCTCCACCGGGACTAGCGGAAAGACCCAGTACTTC	CASSLVSTGTSGKTQYF
TRBJ2-3	NA	NA	TRBV19	TGTGCCAGTAGGGACTTACGTTCCCCTTTTCTTATCACAGATACGCAGTATTTT	CASRDLRSPFLITDTQYF
TRBJ1-2	NA	NA	TRBV14	TGTGCCAGCAGCCAAGAATCCTTCTGGGCGAACTATGGCTACACCTTC	CASSQESFWANYGYTF
TRBJ2-7	NA	NA	TRBV11-3	TGTGCCAGCAGCTTTAGACAGGGACTCAATCGTGCCTACGAGCAGTACTTC	CASSFRQGLNRAYEQYF
TRBJ1-3	NA	NA	TRBV23-1	TGCGCCAGCGGTACTAACAGGTTCCTGTACTCTGGAAACACCATATATTTT	CASGTNRFLYSGNTIYF
TRBJ2-7	NA	NA	TRBV20-1	TGCAGTGCTAGCAAGGACACGAGTGCCTACGAGCAGTACTTC	CSASKDTSAYEQYF
TRBJ2-6	NA	NA	TRBV4-2	TGTGCCAGCAGCCAAGACGGTCCCTGGGCTGGGGCCAACGTCCTGACTTTC	CASSQDGPWAGANVLTF
TRBJ2-1	TRBD1	NA	TRBV27	TGTGCCAGCAGCACTCTCCAGGGTGGCAGGGGGCGTTTTGAGCAGTTCTTC	CASSTLQGGRGRFEQFF